A selection of T cell receptor beta chains follows, all from one sample in a study of a mutant IDH1 vaccine in newly diagnosed glioma. The data were produced by immunoSEQ multiplex PCR, yet TCRdb's version contains in-frame clones alone and is incomplete. The sample has tens of thousands of clones, approximately 80% seen once; the top ten hold about 5.7%. Their antigens are not known. Specimen: PBMCs, collected from a glioma patient whose treatment included an IDH1 peptide vaccine. The receptors stem from a man aged 40-50 years with glioma. CDR3s include the opening cysteine and the closing phenylalanine or tryptophan. The D gene is left open where the match is weak. Size is omitted from some rows. Given values are once, few, many or a class for expanded clones.

d_gene	v_gene	j_gene	len	abundance	CDR3aa	CDR3nt
-	TRBV18	TRBJ2-3	13	-	CASSPARADTQYF	TGTGCCAGCTCACCGGCCCGCGCAGATACGCAGTATTTT
-	TRBV27	TRBJ2-3	17	-	CASSLGQPSIITDTQYF	TGTGCCAGCAGTTTAGGCCAGCCTTCGATAATCACAGATACGCAGTATTTT
-	TRBV21-1	TRBJ2-3	13	-	CASSQKGEDTQYF	TGTGCCAGCAGCCAAAAGGGGGAGGATACGCAGTATTTT
-	TRBV4-1	TRBJ1-5	17	-	CASSQGGQGYSNQPQHF	TGCGCCAGCAGCCAAGGGGGTCAGGGATATAGCAATCAGCCCCAGCATTTT
-	TRBV30	TRBJ2-7	13	-	CAWSLFGGYEQYF	TGTGCCTGGAGTCTTTTCGGCGGCTACGAGCAGTACTTC
-	TRBV11-3	TRBJ2-3	13	once	CASSFHGTDTQYF	TGTGCCAGCAGCTTCCATGGGACAGATACGCAGTATTTT
TRBD2	TRBV7-8	TRBJ2-5	18	-	CASSFRTTSGGPGETQYF	TGTGCCAGCAGCTTTCGAACGACTAGCGGGGGGCCGGGAGAGACCCAGTACTTC
TRBD2	TRBV19	TRBJ2-1	13	-	CASSLLAGSEQFF	TGTGCCAGTAGTCTACTAGCGGGGAGTGAGCAGTTCTTC
-	TRBV5-5	TRBJ2-2	15	-	CASSLGLQIIGELFF	TGTGCCAGCAGCTTGGGGCTACAAATCATCGGGGAGCTGTTTTTT
-	TRBV9	TRBJ2-5	15	-	CASSPPNMGPGTQYF	TGTGCCAGCAGCCCTCCCAACATGGGGCCAGGGACCCAGTACTTC
-	TRBV7-2	TRBJ1-5	14	-	CASSLVGHPPAQHF	TGTGCCAGCAGCTTAGTTGGACACCCACCGGCCCAGCATTTT
TRBD2	TRBV28	TRBJ2-1	15	-	CASSPAGAPYNEQFF	TGTGCCAGCAGTCCAGCGGGAGCTCCCTACAATGAGCAGTTCTTC
TRBD1	TRBV4-3	TRBJ2-7	17	-	CASSQETTGVGSYEQYF	TGCGCCAGCAGCCAGGAAACGACAGGGGTAGGCTCCTACGAGCAGTACTTC
TRBD1	TRBV2	TRBJ1-1	13	few	CASSEWTGTEAFF	TGTGCCAGCAGCGAGTGGACAGGGACAGAAGCTTTCTTT
-	TRBV6-5	TRBJ2-3	14	-	CASSLQGGADTQYF	TGTGCCAGCAGTTTACAGGGAGGGGCAGATACGCAGTATTTT
-	TRBV15	TRBJ2-2	14	-	CATTTGILDGELFF	TGTGCCACCACCACAGGGATTCTGGACGGGGAGCTGTTTTTT
-	TRBV2	TRBJ2-7	17	-	CASSEALLVAATYEQYF	TGTGCCAGCAGTGAAGCGCTTCTGGTGGCAGCTACCTACGAGCAGTACTTC
-	TRBV6-5	TRBJ1-4	11	-	CASREGEKLFF	TGTGCCAGCAGGGAGGGTGAAAAACTGTTTTTT
-	TRBV27	TRBJ2-5	12	-	CASSLTQETQYF	TGTGCCAGCAGTCTAACCCAAGAGACCCAGTACTTC
TRBD2	TRBV30	TRBJ2-3	14	once	CAWALAGGRDTQYF	TGTGCCTGGGCACTAGCGGGGGGGCGGGATACGCAGTATTTT
TRBD1	TRBV10-3	TRBJ1-2	14	-	CAISESSQGGGYTF	TGTGCCATCAGTGAGTCGTCACAGGGGGGTGGCTACACCTTC
-	TRBV6-5	TRBJ2-7	14	-	CASTTPARSYEQYF	TGTGCCAGCACCACACCCGCCAGGTCCTACGAGCAGTACTTC
-	TRBV9	TRBJ2-2	12	-	CASSESTGELFF	TGTGCCAGCAGCGAGAGCACCGGGGAGCTGTTTTTT
-	TRBV4-3	TRBJ1-1	15	few	CASSQDQRGRTEAFF	TGCGCCAGCAGCCAAGATCAGCGGGGGAGGACTGAAGCTTTCTTT
TRBD1	TRBV15	TRBJ2-7	15	-	CATSSRTGSSYEQYF	TGTGCCACCAGCAGCCGGACAGGGAGCTCCTACGAGCAGTACTTC
TRBD1	TRBV6-6	TRBJ1-1	15	-	CASSYSRQGRTEAFF	TGTGCCAGCAGTTACTCAAGACAGGGAAGAACTGAAGCTTTCTTT
TRBD2	TRBV7-2	TRBJ2-7	15	-	CASSLGLAGAHEQYF	TGTGCCAGCAGCTTAGGACTAGCGGGAGCCCACGAGCAGTACTTC
-	TRBV4-3	TRBJ2-7	15	once	CASSQDWVSVYEQYF	TGCGCCAGCAGCCAAGATTGGGTGTCGGTTTACGAGCAGTACTTC
-	TRBV4-3	TRBJ2-3	16	-	CASSQGGVGGLGTQYF	TGCGCCAGCAGCCAAGGTGGTGTCGGGGGTCTCGGAACGCAGTATTTT
TRBD1	TRBV27	TRBJ2-1	15	-	CASSRGTVSYNEQFF	TGTGCCAGCAGTAGAGGGACAGTCTCCTACAATGAGCAGTTCTTC
-	TRBV27	TRBJ2-1	15	-	CASSLVGALHNEQFF	TGTGCCAGCAGTTTAGTGGGGGCCCTTCACAATGAGCAGTTCTTC
TRBD2	TRBV7-9	TRBJ2-7	17	-	CASTPGERGRRIGEQYF	TGTGCCAGCACCCCTGGGGAGCGGGGTCGGAGAATAGGGGAGCAGTACTTC
-	TRBV4-3	TRBJ1-3	16	-	CASSQDTRYSGNTIYF	TGCGCCAGCAGCCAAGATACCCGGTACTCTGGAAACACCATATATTTT
-	TRBV7-7	TRBJ2-7	13	-	CASSLEEGYEQYF	TGTGCTAGCAGCTTAGAGGAGGGCTACGAGCAGTACTTC
-	TRBV11-1	TRBJ2-7	12	-	CASSLAGYEQYF	TGTGCCAGCAGCTTAGCTGGCTACGAGCAGTACTTC
-	TRBV5-6	TRBJ2-2	16	-	CASSLEASVDTGELFF	TGTGCCAGCAGCTTGGAGGCTAGCGTGGACACCGGGGAGCTGTTTTTT
-	TRBV29-1	TRBJ1-2	14	-	CSVGRQEANYGYTF	TGCAGCGTTGGTAGGCAGGAAGCTAACTATGGCTACACCTTC
TRBD2	TRBV30	TRBJ2-3	11	-	CLAGRTDTQYF	TGTCTAGCGGGACGCACAGATACGCAGTATTTT
-	TRBV6-1	TRBJ1-5	14	few	CASSELGDNQPQHF	TGTGCCAGCAGTGAATTGGGGGATAATCAGCCCCAGCATTTT
-	TRBV29-1	TRBJ1-2	10	-	CSVDAPAYTF	TGCAGCGTTGACGCCCCGGCCTACACCTTC
-	TRBV5-1	TRBJ2-5	14	-	CASNFNGFGETQYF	TGCGCCAGCAATTTTAATGGGTTTGGCGAGACCCAGTACTTC
-	TRBV4-3	TRBJ2-4	14	-	CASSQGLAGNIQYF	TGCGCCAGCAGCCAAGGCCTAGCTGGAAACATTCAGTACTTC
-	TRBV15	TRBJ2-2	16	-	CATSSEQELGAGELFF	TGTGCCACCAGCAGTGAACAGGAATTAGGCGCCGGGGAGCTGTTTTTT
-	TRBV21-1	TRBJ1-2	16	once	CASSLQRWYFPYGYTF	TGTGCCAGCAGCCTTCAACGATGGTACTTTCCTTATGGCTACACCTTC
TRBD1	TRBV7-9	TRBJ2-1	16	-	CASRRQGQLTYNEQFF	TGTGCCAGCAGAAGACAGGGCCAACTGACCTACAATGAGCAGTTCTTC
-	TRBV5-1	TRBJ2-5	12	-	CASSLRQETQYF	TGCGCCAGCAGCTTGCGGCAAGAGACCCAGTACTTC
TRBD1	TRBV29-1	TRBJ1-4	15	-	CSAIKGAGFNEKLFF	TGCAGCGCCATTAAGGGGGCAGGCTTTAATGAAAAACTGTTTTTT
-	TRBV7-9	TRBJ2-7	15	-	CASSLGVSSTDEQYF	TGTGCCAGCAGCTTAGGAGTCAGTTCAACCGACGAGCAGTACTTC
TRBD1	TRBV6-1	TRBJ1-1	13	few	CARDREKNTEAFF	TGTGCCAGGGACAGGGAGAAGAACACTGAAGCTTTCTTT
-	TRBV6-5	TRBJ1-2	14	once	CASSYSKGDYGYTF	TGTGCCAGCAGTTACTCGAAAGGGGACTATGGCTACACCTTC
TRBD1	TRBV6-4	TRBJ1-2	15	-	CASSDSTQGAYGYTF	TGTGCCAGCAGTGACTCGACACAGGGGGCTTATGGCTACACCTTC